A single sample gave rise to the 9 T cell receptor beta chains below, sequenced in a study of cytomegalovirus exposure and HLA in healthy donors. The PCR used 60 Vbeta and 13 Jbeta primers. The table came from immunoSEQ multiplex PCR; TCRdb's copy has only in-frame clones and leaves some out. The sample includes roughly 130,000 clones, about three fifths seen only once; the top ten take around 1.9%. Sequencing used PBMCs. These receptors originate from a male donor in good health and CMV-seronegative.

This clone was seen a few times. The V call is TRBV7-8, the J call TRBJ2-3; 11 nucleotides match TRBD2. The CDR3 length is 16 residues. The germline V gene encodes CDR1 SGHVS and CDR2 FQNEAQ. Trimming cost V 5 bases and J 2 bases; bases outside gene matches: 6. The CDR3 here is CASSKLAGGDTDTQYF. The CDR3 DNA follows: TGTGCCAGCAGCAAGTTAGCGGGGGGGGACACAGATACGCAGTATTTT.

The rearrangement uses TRBV5-1 and TRBJ1-4; a possible D gene is TRBD1 (5 bases). The CDR3 consists of 15 residues. Germline assignment: CDR1 SGHRS and CDR2 YFSETQ. Trimming left V 4 bases short and J 6 bases short, with 16 bases between. The CDR3 bases are TGCGCCAGCAGCCCGGGGGGGAAGGTGTATGAAAAACTGTTTTTT. Amino acid sequence: CASSPGGKVYEKLFF.

In this sample, this clone turned up a few times. V gene TRBV19 combines with J gene TRBJ1-2; TRBD1 aligns across 10 bases. Trimming took 6 bases from V and 2 from J; bases not matched to a gene: 0. Germline CDR1 LNHDA, CDR2 SQIVND (reference sequence). CDR3 length equals 13 residues. The CDR3 sequence is CASRGQGNYGYTF. The CDR3 DNA follows: TGTGCCAGTAGGGGACAGGGGAACTATGGCTACACCTTC.

This clone appeared a few times. The chain employs TRBV5-1 and TRBJ2-7, with TRBD1 matching over 8 bases. This CDR3 is built from 12 residues. With 2 bases clipped from V and 7 bases from J, the junction kept 2 bases outside the gene matches. Per germline, CDR1 SGHRS and CDR2 YFSETQ. The CDR3 sequence: CASSLGTGEQYF. The CDR3 region has the DNA TGCGCCAGCAGCTTAGGGACAGGAGAGCAGTACTTC.

V gene TRBV9 combines with J gene TRBJ2-7, with 9 positions matching TRBD1. Losses at the gene ends were 4 bases for V and 6 bases for J; bases not matched to a gene: 8. The CDR3 spans 14 residues. Germline V gene sequence: CDR1 SGDLS, CDR2 YYNGEE. The CDR3 loop is CASSSRTGEGEQYF. In nucleotides, the CDR3 is TGTGCCAGCAGCTCCCGGACAGGGGAGGGCGAGCAGTACTTC.

The chain employs TRBV5-6 and TRBJ2-7; D is possibly TRBD1 (5 bases). V was cut by 3 bases and J by 3 bases, with 7 bases left in between. Germline V gene lookup returns CDR1 SGHDT and CDR2 YYEEEE. This CDR3 spans 12 amino acids. The CDR3 sequence: CASSSGHYEQYF. The CDR3 bases are TGTGCCAGCAGCTCCGGACACTACGAGCAGTACTTC.

The CDR3 nucleotides are TGCGCCAGTCACCGGGACAGCAACACTGAAGCTTTCTTT. Translation: CASHRDSNTEAFF. The chain is built from TRBV5-1 and TRBJ1-1; 7 bases align to TRBD1. The V segment lost 8 bases and the J segment 2 bases; nucleotides outside the gene matches: 6. The length of the CDR3 is 13 residues. Germline V lookup: CDR1 SGHRS, CDR2 YFSETQ.

The chain carries TRBV5-1 and TRBJ1-3; 7 bases fit TRBD1. Trimming removed 0 bases from V and 0 bases from J; junction bases left unmatched: 3. CDR1 is SGHRS and CDR2 is YFSETQ in the germline V gene. The CDR3 consists of 16 residues. The CDR3 protein is CASSLEGGASGNTIYF. The CDR3 DNA is TGCGCCAGCAGCTTGGAAGGGGGCGCCTCTGGAAACACCATATATTTT.

This clone turned up a few times. The chain is built from TRBV10-3 and TRBJ2-2; D is uncertain. This CDR3 is 13 amino acids long. V dropped 4 bases and J dropped 1 base, with 4 bases sitting between them. Germline CDR1 is ENHRY and CDR2 is SYGVKD. As DNA, the CDR3 is TGTGCCATCAGTGGACAGAACACCGGGGAGCTGTTTTTT. Protein: CAISGQNTGELFF.